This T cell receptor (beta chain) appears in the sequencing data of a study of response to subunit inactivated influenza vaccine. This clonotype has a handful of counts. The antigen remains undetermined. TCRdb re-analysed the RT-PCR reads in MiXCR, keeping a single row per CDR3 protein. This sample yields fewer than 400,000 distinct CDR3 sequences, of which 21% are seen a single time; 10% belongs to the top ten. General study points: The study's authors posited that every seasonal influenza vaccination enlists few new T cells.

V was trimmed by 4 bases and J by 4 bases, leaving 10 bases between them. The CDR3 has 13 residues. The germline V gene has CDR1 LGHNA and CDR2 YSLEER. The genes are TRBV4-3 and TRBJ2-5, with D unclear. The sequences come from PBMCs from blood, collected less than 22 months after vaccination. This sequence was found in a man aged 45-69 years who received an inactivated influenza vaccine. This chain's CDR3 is CASSRHLGETQYF. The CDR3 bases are TGCGCCAGCAGCCGTCACTTAGGAGAGACCCAGTACTTC.